This entry describes one T cell receptor (beta chain). Some clones are missing from TCRdb's copy, which holds only in-frame ones; the method was immunoSEQ multiplex PCR. The sample holds roughly 92,000 clones, approximately 90% seen once. The sample originates from a study of T cells after somatic rescue of genetic block. CDR1 and CDR2 (germline): MNHEY, SVGAGI. The CDR3 consists of 16 residues. Trimming removed 3 bases from V and 7 bases from J; junction bases left unmatched: 8. This receptor was obtained from a woman aged 18-29 years. The J gene is TRBJ2-1, the V gene TRBV6-5, with 11 bases fitting TRBD1. Sequenced: peripheral blood mononuclear cells (PBMCs). CDR3 in DNA: TGTGCCAGCAGTTATCTTCGGACAGGGGGCGCGAATGAGCAGTTCTTC. It codes for CASSYLRTGGANEQFF.